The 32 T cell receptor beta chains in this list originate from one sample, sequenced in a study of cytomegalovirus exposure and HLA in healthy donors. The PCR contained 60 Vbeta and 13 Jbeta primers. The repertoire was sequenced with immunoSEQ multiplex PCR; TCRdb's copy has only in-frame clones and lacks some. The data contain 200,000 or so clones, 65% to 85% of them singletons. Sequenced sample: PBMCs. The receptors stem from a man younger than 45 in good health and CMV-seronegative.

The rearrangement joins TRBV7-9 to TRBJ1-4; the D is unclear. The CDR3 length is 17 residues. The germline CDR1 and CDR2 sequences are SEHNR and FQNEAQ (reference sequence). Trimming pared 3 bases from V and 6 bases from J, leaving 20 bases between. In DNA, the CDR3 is TGTGCCAGCAGCTTTACGATCGAAAGAGGGCTTGATGAAAAACTGTTTTTT. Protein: CASSFTIERGLDEKLFF.

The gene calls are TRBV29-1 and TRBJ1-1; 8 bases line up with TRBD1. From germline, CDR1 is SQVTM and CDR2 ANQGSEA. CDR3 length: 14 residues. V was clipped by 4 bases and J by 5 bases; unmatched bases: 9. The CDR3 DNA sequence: TGCAGCGTTGCCCAACCAGGGGGCGAAACTGAAGCTTTCTTT. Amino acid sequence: CSVAQPGGETEAFF.

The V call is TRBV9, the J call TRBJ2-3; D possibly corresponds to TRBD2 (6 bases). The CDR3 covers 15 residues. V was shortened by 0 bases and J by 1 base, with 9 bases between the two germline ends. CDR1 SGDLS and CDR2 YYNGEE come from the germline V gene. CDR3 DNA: TGTGCCAGCAGCGTAGTCACGGGGGGCACAGATACGCAGTATTTT. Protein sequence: CASSVVTGGTDTQYF.

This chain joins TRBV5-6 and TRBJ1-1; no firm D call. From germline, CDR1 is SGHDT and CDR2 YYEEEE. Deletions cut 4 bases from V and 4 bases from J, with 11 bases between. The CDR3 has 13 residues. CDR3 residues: CASSPGSVTEAFF. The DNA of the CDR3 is TGTGCCAGCAGCCCCGGGAGCGTCACTGAAGCTTTCTTT.

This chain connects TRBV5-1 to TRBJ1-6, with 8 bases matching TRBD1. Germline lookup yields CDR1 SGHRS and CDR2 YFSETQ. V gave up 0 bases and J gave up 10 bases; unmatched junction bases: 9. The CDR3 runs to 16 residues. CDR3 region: CASSLAPRGLRSPLHF. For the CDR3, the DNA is TGCGCCAGCAGCTTGGCCCCCAGGGGGCTAAGGTCACCCCTCCACTTT.

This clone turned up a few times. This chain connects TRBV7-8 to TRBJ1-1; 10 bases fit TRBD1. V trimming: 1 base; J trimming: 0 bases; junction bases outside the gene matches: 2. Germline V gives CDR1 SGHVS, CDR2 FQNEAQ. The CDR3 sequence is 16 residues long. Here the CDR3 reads CASSLGGQGMNTEAFF. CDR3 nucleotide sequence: TGTGCCAGCAGCTTAGGGGGACAGGGGATGAACACTGAAGCTTTCTTT. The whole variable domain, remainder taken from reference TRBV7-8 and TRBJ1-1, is GAGVSQSPRYKVAKRGQDVALRCDPISGHVSLFWYQQALGQGPEFLTYFQNEAQLDKSGLPSDRFFAERPEGSVSTLKIQRTQQEDSAVYLCASSLGGQGMNTEAFFGQGTRLTVV.

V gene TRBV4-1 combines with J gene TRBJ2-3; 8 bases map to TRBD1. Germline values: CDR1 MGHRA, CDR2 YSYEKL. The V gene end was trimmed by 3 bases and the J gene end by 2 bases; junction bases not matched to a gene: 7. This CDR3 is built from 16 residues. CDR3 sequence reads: CASSQKDRAYTDTQYF. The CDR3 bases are TGCGCCAGCAGCCAGAAGGACAGGGCGTACACAGATACGCAGTATTTT.

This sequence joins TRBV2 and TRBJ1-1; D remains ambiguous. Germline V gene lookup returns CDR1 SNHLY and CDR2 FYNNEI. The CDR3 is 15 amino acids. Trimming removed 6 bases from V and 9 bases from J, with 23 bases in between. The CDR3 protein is CASSSREEGRGKAFF. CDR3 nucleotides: TGTGCCAGCAGCTCTAGGGAAGAAGGTCGGGGTAAAGCTTTCTTT.

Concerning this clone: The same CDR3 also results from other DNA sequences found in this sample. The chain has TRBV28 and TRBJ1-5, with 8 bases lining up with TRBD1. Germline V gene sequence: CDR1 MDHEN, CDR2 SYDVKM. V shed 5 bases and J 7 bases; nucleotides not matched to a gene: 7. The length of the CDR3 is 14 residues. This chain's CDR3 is CASSGTGSYQPQHF. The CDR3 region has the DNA TGTGCCAGCAGTGGGACAGGTTCGTACCAGCCCCAGCATTTT.

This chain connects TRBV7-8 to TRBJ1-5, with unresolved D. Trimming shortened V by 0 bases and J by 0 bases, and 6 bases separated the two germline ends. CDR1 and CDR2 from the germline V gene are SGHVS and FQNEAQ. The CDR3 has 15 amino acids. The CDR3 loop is CASSLASSSNQPQHF. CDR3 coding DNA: TGTGCCAGCAGCTTAGCGTCTAGTAGCAATCAGCCCCAGCATTTT.

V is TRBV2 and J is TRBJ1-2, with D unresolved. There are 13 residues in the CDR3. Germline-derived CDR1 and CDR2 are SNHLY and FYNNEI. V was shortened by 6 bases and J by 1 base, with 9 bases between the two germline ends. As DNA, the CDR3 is TGTGCCAGCAGCGTGGCAGATAACTATGGCTACACCTTC. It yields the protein CASSVADNYGYTF.

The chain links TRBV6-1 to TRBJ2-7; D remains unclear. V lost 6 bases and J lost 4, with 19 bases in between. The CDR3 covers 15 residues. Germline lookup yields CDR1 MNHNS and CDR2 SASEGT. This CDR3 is CASSAPFDTLYEQYF. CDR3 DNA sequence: TGTGCCAGCAGCGCGCCCTTTGACACCCTTTACGAGCAGTACTTC.

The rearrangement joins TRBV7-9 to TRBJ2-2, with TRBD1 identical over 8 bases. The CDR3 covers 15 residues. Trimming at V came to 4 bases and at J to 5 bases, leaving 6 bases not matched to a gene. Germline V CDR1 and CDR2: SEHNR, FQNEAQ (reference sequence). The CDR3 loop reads CASSSPGQETGELFF. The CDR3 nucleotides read TGTGCCAGCAGCTCTCCGGGACAGGAGACCGGGGAGCTGTTTTTT. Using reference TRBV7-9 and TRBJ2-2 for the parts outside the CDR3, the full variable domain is DTGVSQNPRHKITKRGQNVTFRCDPISEHNRLYWYRQTLGQGPEFLTYFQNEAQLEKSRLLSDRFSAERPKGSFSTLEIQRTEQGDSAMYLCASSSPGQETGELFFGEGSRLTVL.

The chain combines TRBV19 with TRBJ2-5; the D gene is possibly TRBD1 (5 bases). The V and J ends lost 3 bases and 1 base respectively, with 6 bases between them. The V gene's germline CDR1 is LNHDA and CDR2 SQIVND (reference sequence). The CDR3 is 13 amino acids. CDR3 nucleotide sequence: TGTGCCAGTAGTATCAGGGTCCAAGAGACCCAGTACTTC. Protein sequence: CASSIRVQETQYF. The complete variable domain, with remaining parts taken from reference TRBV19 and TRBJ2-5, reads DGGITQSPKYLFRKEGQNVTLSCEQNLNHDAMYWYRQDPGQGLRLIYYSQIVNDFQKGDIAEGYSVSREKKESFPLTVTSAQKNPTAFYLCASSIRVQETQYFGPGTRLLVL.

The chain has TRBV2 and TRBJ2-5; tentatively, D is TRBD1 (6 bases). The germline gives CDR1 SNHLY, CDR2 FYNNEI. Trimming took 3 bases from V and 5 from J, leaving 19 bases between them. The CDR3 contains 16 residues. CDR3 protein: CASSDVSRGLRETQYF. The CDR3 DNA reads TGTGCCAGCAGTGATGTATCCAGGGGATTAAGGGAGACCCAGTACTTC.

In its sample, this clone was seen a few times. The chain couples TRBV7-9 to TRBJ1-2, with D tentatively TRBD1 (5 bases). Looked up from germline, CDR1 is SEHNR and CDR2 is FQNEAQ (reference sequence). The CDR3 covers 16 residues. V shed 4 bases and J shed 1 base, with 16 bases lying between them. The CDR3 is CASSSNPQGDNYGYTF. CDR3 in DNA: TGTGCCAGCAGCTCCAACCCCCAAGGGGATAACTATGGCTACACCTTC. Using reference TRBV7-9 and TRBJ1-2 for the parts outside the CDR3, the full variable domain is DTGVSQNPRHKITKRGQNVTFRCDPISEHNRLYWYRQTLGQGPEFLTYFQNEAQLEKSRLLSDRFSAERPKGSFSTLEIQRTEQGDSAMYLCASSSNPQGDNYGYTFGSGTRLTVV.

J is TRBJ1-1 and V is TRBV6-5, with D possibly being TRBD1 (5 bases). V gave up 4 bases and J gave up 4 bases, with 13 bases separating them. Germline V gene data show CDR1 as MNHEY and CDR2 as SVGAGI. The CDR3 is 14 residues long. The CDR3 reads CASSSQGIRTEAFF. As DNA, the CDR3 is TGTGCCAGCAGTTCCCAGGGAATTCGCACTGAAGCTTTCTTT.

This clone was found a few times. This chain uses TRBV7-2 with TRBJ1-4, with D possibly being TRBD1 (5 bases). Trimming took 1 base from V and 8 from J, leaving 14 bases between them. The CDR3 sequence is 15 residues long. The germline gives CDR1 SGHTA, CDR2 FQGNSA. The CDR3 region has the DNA TGTGCCAGCAGCTTAGTACTCAGGGCGGGGGAAAAACTGTTTTTT. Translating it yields CASSLVLRAGEKLFF.

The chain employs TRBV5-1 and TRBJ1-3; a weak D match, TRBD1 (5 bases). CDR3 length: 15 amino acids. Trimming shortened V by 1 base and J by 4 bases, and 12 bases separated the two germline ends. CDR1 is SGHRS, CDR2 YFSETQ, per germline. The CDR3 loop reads CASSLPREAGNTIYF. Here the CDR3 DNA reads TGCGCCAGCAGCTTGCCCAGGGAGGCCGGAAACACCATATATTTT.

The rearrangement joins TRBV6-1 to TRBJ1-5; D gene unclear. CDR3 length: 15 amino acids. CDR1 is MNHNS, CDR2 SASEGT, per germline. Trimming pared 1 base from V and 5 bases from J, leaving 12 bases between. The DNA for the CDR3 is TGTGCCAGCAGTGAAGATCGTGTACACGATCAGCCCCAGCATTTT. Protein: CASSEDRVHDQPQHF.

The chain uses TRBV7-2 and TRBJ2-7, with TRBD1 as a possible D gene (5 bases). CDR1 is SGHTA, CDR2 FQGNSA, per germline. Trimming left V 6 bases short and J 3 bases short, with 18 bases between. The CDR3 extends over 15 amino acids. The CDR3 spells CASRPTTQGIYEQYF. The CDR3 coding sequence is TGTGCCAGCAGACCTACTACCCAGGGTATCTACGAGCAGTACTTC.

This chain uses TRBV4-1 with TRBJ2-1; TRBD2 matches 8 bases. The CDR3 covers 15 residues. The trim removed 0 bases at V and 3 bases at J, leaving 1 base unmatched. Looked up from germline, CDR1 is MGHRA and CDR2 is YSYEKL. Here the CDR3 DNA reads TGCGCCAGCAGCCAAGAAACTAGCGGCTACAATGAGCAGTTCTTC. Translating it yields CASSQETSGYNEQFF.

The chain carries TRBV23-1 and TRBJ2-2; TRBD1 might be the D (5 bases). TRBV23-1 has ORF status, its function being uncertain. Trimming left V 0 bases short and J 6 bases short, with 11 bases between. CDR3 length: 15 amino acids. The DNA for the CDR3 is TGCGCCAGCAGTCAATCGGGGCCGTTCTCCGGGGAGCTGTTTTTT. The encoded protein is CASSQSGPFSGELFF.

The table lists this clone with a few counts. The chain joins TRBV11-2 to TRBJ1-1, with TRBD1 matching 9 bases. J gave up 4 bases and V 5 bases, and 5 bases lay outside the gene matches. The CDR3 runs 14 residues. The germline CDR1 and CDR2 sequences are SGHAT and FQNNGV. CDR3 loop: CASSRTGDGTEAFF. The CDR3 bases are TGTGCCAGCAGCCGGACAGGGGACGGCACTGAAGCTTTCTTT.

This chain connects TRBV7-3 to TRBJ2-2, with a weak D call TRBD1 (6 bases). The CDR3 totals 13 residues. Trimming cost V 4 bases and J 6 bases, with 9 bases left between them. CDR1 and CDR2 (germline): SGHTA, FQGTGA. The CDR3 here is CASSSDSSGELFF. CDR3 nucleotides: TGTGCCAGCAGCTCGGACAGTTCCGGGGAGCTGTTTTTT.

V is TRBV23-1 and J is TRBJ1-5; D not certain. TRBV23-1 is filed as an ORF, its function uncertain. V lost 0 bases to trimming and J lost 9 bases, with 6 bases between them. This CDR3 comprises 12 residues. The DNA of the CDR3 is TGCGCCAGCAGTCAATCGGAGGGGCCCCAGCATTTT. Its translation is CASSQSEGPQHF.

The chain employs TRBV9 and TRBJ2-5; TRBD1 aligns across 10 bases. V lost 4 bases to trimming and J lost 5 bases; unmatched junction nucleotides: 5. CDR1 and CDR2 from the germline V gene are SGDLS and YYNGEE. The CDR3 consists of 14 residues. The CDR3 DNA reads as TGTGCCAGCAGCTATGACAGGGGGCGGGAGACCCAGTACTTC. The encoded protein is CASSYDRGRETQYF.

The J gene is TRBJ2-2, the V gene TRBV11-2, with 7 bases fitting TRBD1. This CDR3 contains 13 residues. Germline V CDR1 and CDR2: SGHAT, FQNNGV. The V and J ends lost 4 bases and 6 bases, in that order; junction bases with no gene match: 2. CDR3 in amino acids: CASSYQGAGELFF. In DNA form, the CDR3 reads TGTGCCAGCAGCTATCAGGGGGCCGGGGAGCTGTTTTTT. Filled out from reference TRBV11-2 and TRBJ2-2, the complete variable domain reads EAGVAQSPRYKIIEKRQSVAFWCNPISGHATLYWYQQILGQGPKLLIQFQNNGVVDDSQLPKDRFSAERLKGVDSTLKIQPAKLEDSAVYLCASSYQGAGELFFGEGSRLTVL.

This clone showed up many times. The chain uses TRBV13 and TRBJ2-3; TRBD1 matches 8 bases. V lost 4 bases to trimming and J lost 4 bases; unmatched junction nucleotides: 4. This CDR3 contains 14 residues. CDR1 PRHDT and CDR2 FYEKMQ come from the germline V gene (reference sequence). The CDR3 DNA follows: TGTGCCAGCAGCTCCGGACAGGGCCCAGATACGCAGTATTTT. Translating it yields CASSSGQGPDTQYF.

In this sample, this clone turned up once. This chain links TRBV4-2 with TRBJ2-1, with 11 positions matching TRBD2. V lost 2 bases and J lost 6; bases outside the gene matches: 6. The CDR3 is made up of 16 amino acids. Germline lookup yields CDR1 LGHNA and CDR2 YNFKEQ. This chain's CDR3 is CASSQSIAGGPNEQFF. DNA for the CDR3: TGTGCCAGCAGCCAATCCATAGCGGGGGGGCCCAATGAGCAGTTCTTC.

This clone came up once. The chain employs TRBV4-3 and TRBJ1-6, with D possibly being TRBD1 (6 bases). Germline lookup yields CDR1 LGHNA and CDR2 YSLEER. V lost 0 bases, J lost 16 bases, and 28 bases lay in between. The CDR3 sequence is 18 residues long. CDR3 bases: TGCGCCAGCAGCCAAGACCCTTTTGGACCCGTGGGGGCCTTGGTTCTCCACTTT. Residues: CASSQDPFGPVGALVLHF.

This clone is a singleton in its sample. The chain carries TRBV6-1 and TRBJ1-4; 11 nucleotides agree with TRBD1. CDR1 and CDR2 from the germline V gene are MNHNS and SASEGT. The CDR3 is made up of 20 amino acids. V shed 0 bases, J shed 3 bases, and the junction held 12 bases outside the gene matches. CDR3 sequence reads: CASSEARRTGGPTSNEKLFF. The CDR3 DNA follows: TGTGCCAGCAGTGAAGCGCGTAGGACAGGGGGCCCAACTTCTAATGAAAAACTGTTTTTT.